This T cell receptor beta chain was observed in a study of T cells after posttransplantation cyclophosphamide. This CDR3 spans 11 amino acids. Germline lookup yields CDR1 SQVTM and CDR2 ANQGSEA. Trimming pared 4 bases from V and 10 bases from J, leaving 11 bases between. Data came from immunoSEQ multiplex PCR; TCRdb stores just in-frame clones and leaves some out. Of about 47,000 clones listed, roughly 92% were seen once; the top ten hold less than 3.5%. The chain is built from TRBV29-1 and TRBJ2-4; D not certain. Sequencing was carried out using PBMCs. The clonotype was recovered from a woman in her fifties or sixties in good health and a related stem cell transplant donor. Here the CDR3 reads CSVVSVLIQYF. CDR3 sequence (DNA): TGCAGCGTTGTGTCCGTGTTGATTCAGTACTTC.